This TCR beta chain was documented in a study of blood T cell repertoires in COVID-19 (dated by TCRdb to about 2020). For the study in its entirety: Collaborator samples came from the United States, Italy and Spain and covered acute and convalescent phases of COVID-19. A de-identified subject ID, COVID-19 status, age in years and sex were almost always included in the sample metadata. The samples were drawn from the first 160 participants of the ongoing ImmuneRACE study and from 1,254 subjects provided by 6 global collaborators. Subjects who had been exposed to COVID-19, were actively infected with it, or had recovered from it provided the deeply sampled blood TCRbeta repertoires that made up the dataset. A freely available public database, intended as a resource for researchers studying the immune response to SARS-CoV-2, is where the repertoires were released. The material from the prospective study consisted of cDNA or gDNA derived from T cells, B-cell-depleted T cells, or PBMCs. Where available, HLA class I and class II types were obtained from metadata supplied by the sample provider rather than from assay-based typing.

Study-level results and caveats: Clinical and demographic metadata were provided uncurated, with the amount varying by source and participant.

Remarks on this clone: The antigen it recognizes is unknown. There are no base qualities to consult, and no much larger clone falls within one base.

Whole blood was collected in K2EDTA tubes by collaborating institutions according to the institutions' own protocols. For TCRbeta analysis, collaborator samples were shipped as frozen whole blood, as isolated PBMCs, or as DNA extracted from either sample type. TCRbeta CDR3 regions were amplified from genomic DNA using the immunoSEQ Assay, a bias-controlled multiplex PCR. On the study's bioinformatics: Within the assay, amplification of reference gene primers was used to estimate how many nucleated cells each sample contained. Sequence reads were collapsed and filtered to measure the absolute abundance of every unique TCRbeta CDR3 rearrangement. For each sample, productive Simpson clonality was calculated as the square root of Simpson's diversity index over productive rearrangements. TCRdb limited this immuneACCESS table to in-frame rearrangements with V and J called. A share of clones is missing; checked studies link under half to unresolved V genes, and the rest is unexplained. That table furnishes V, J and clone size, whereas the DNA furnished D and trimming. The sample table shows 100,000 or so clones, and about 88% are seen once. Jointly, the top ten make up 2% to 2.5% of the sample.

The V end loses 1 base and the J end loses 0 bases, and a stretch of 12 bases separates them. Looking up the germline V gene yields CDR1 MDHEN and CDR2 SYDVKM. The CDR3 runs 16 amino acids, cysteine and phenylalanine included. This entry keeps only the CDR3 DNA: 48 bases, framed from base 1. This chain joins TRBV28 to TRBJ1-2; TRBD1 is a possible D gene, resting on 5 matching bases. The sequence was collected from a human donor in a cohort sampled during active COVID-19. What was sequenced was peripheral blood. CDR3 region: CASSLSVRAPNYGYTF. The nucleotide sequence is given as TGTGCCAGCAGTTTATCGGTCAGGGCCCCTAACTATGGCTACACCTTC.